One sample yielded the 7 T cell receptor beta chains listed below, sequenced in a study of blood T cell repertoires in COVID-19. The table came from immunoSEQ multiplex PCR; TCRdb's copy has only in-frame clones and leaves some out. The repertoire holds 220,000 or so clones, with roughly 80% as singletons. The specimen sequenced was peripheral blood. The receptors stem from a man younger than 45 with active or convalescent COVID-19.

The chain is built from TRBV21-1 and TRBJ1-1. TRBV21-1 is described as a pseudogene. The CDR3 extends over 16 amino acids. For the CDR3, the DNA is TGTGCCAGCAGCACAAGAGGGTTGGGGGGTTGCACTGAAGCTTTCTTT. Protein: CASSTRGLGGCTEAFF.

The V call is TRBV2, the J call TRBJ2-1, with D uncertain. Trimming removed 1 base at V and 9 bases at J, with 4 bases between. CDR3 length equals 11 residues. From germline, CDR1 is SNHLY and CDR2 FYNNEI. The chain's CDR3 is CASSEGSEQFF. CDR3 nucleotides: TGTGCCAGCAGTGAAGGGAGTGAGCAGTTCTTC. Together with reference TRBV2 and TRBJ2-1, the CDR3 gives the full variable domain: EPEVTQTPSHQVTQMGQEVILRCVPISNHLYFYWYRQILGQKVEFLVSFYNNEISEKSEIFDDQFSVERPDGSNFTLKIRSTKLEDSAMYFCASSEGSEQFFGPGTRLTVL.

The chain combines TRBV7-6 with TRBJ1-3; D is uncertain. The CDR3 is made up of 16 amino acids. The V gene lost 3 bases and the J gene lost 0 bases, with 12 bases spanning the gap. Germline CDR1 reads SGHVS; CDR2 reads FNYEAQ. The CDR3 sequence: CASSFTDSPSGNTIYF. The CDR3 DNA sequence: TGTGCCAGCAGCTTTACAGATTCGCCCTCTGGAAACACCATATATTTT.

The chain couples TRBV9 to TRBJ2-2; 8 nucleotides agree with TRBD2. The junction had 9 bases not matched to a gene; V was cut back by 0 bases and J by 5 bases. This CDR3 region has 17 residues. The germline V gene has CDR1 SGDLS and CDR2 YYNGEE. The CDR3 sequence: CASSVAYREGPTGELFF. In DNA form, the CDR3 reads TGTGCCAGCAGCGTAGCTTATCGGGAGGGCCCTACCGGGGAGCTGTTTTTT.

V is TRBV7-2 and J is TRBJ2-1; maybe TRBD2 (5 bases). This CDR3 is 17 amino acids long. Germline V gene data show CDR1 as SGHTA and CDR2 as FQGNSA. V dropped 2 bases and J dropped 10 bases, with 24 bases sitting between them. The CDR3 region is CASSLIVVVSSRNEQFF. Written as DNA, the CDR3 is TGTGCCAGCAGCTTAATCGTTGTTGTGTCTAGCCGCAACGAGCAGTTCTTC. The full variable domain, completed using reference TRBV7-2 and TRBJ2-1, is GAGVSQSPSNKVTEKGKDVELRCDPISGHTALYWYRQSLGQGLEFLIYFQGNSAPDKSGLPSDRFSAERTGGSVSTLTIQRTQQEDSAVYLCASSLIVVVSSRNEQFFGPGTRLTVL.

There are a few counts of this clone. V gene TRBV2 combines with J gene TRBJ1-1; 7 bases align to TRBD1. This CDR3 is built from 14 residues. Looked up from germline, CDR1 is SNHLY and CDR2 is FYNNEI. Trimming removed 8 bases from V and 0 bases from J; junction bases left unmatched: 6. Written as DNA, the CDR3 is TGTGCCAGCCAAGAAGACAGGGTGAACACTGAAGCTTTCTTT. This codes for CASQEDRVNTEAFF.

The rearrangement links TRBV2 to TRBJ1-3; TRBD1 matches 7 bases. This CDR3 is 16 amino acids long. The ends lost 6 bases at V and 4 bases at J; junction bases unmatched: 12. Germline CDR1 is SNHLY and CDR2 is FYNNEI. DNA for the CDR3: TGTGCCAGCAGCACGGGACAGTCCGACTTGGGAAACACCATATATTTT. It yields the protein CASSTGQSDLGNTIYF.